This entry lists 21 T cell receptor beta chains sequenced from one sample in a study of cytomegalovirus exposure and HLA in healthy donors. Primers for the PCR totalled 60 Vbeta and 13 Jbeta. Data came from immunoSEQ multiplex PCR; TCRdb stores just in-frame clones and leaves some out. Here the sample spans roughly 150,000 clones, roughly four fifths being singletons. The sample taken for sequencing was PBMCs. The receptor set was obtained from a female donor in good health and CMV-seronegative.

The chain is built from TRBV4-3 and TRBJ2-7, with 7 bases matching TRBD1. The J segment lost 4 bases and the V segment lost 4 bases, leaving 4 bases of the junction unmatched. Germline V gene data show CDR1 as LGHNA and CDR2 as YSLEER. The CDR3 is 13 residues long. Written as DNA, the CDR3 is TGCGCCAGCAGCCGGGACAGACAATACGAGCAGTACTTC. Amino acids: CASSRDRQYEQYF.

The chain employs TRBV29-1 and TRBJ2-1; D is undetermined. Trimming took 3 bases from V and 9 from J, leaving 15 bases between them. Germline-derived CDR1 and CDR2 are SQVTM and ANQGSEA. This CDR3 contains 13 residues. For the CDR3, the DNA is TGCAGCGTTGACACGGTACTCAACGGTGAGCAGTTCTTC. Translation gives CSVDTVLNGEQFF.

The chain links TRBV4-3 to TRBJ2-3; 8 bases are shared with TRBD1. CDR1 is LGHNA and CDR2 is YSLEER in the germline V gene. The J segment lost 4 bases and the V segment lost 0 bases, leaving 9 bases of the junction unmatched. This CDR3 region has 17 residues. This CDR3 reads CASSQDRAGGYADTQYF. The CDR3 DNA sequence: TGCGCCAGCAGCCAAGATCGGGCAGGGGGCTACGCAGATACGCAGTATTTT.

This chain links TRBV6-5 with TRBJ2-4; 8 bases line up with TRBD1. Germline V gene lookup returns CDR1 MNHEY and CDR2 SVGAGI. Losses at the gene ends were 6 bases for V and 7 bases for J; bases not matched to a gene: 8. The CDR3 contains 14 residues. The CDR3 loop is CASRRTGGENIQYF. The CDR3 bases are TGTGCCAGCAGACGCACAGGGGGAGAGAACATTCAGTACTTC.

The CDR3 sequence is CASSPQTSGGLGRRDTQYF. In DNA, the CDR3 is TGTGCCAGCAGCCCCCAGACTAGCGGGGGCCTAGGCCGTAGAGATACGCAGTATTTT. The rearrangement joins TRBV14 to TRBJ2-3; TRBD2 matches at 12 bases. Trimming cost V 4 bases and J 5 bases; bases outside gene matches: 16. The CDR3 is 19 amino acids. Germline values: CDR1 SGHDN, CDR2 FVKESK.

The chain has TRBV9 and TRBJ1-6; 11 bases are a match to TRBD1. Germline lookup yields CDR1 SGDLS and CDR2 YYNGEE. V lost 3 bases, J lost 5 bases, and 4 bases stayed unmatched. This CDR3 contains 16 residues. The CDR3 protein is CASSAGQGANNSPLHF. The DNA of the CDR3 is TGTGCCAGCAGCGCCGGACAGGGGGCGAATAATTCACCCCTCCACTTT.

The chain links TRBV6-1 to TRBJ2-3; 9 nucleotides match TRBD1. The germline V gene has CDR1 MNHNS and CDR2 SASEGT. Unmatched junction bases numbered 7, after V lost 5 bases and J lost 4 bases. The length of the CDR3 is 15 residues. The DNA of the CDR3 is TGTGCCAGCAGTCTTGGACAGGGGTGGGCAGATACGCAGTATTTT. Its translation: CASSLGQGWADTQYF.

In this sample, this clone turned up a few times. CDR3: CASSLGLAGDNEQFF. The CDR3 coding sequence is TGTGCCAGCAGCTTAGGACTAGCGGGCGACAATGAGCAGTTCTTC. The chain recombines TRBV11-1 with TRBJ2-1, with TRBD2 matching over 10 bases. Trimming cost V 1 base and J 5 bases; bases outside gene matches: 2. Germline assignment: CDR1 SGHAT and CDR2 FQDESV (reference sequence). The CDR3 consists of 15 residues.

This clone came up a few times. The V and J genes are TRBV10-1 and TRBJ2-5; 12 bases fit TRBD1. The germline V gene has CDR1 WNHNN and CDR2 SYGVQD (reference sequence). V lost 7 bases, J lost 11 bases, and 11 bases stayed unmatched. The CDR3 runs 14 residues. The CDR3 region has the DNA TGCGCCAGCAAGGCCCGGGACAGGGGGCATGAGCAGTACTTC. Translated: CASKARDRGHEQYF.

The J gene is TRBJ1-5, the V gene TRBV27; 7 nucleotides agree with TRBD1. This CDR3 contains 13 residues. The germline V gene has CDR1 MNHEY and CDR2 SMNVEV (reference sequence). V was pared by 2 bases and J by 6 bases, with 1 base of the junction left unmatched. CDR3 nucleotide sequence: TGTGCCAGCAGTTTACAGGGGGGTCAGCCCCAGCATTTT. It yields the protein CASSLQGGQPQHF.

CDR3 sequence reads: CASSPRQAVTGNTIYF. In nucleotides, the CDR3 is TGTGCCAGCTCACCAAGACAGGCCGTCACTGGAAACACCATATATTTT. The gene calls are TRBV18 and TRBJ1-3; the D gene is possibly TRBD1 (6 bases). CDR3 length: 16 residues. V shed 2 bases and J shed 2 bases, with 13 bases lying between them. Germline V gives CDR1 KGHSH, CDR2 LQKENI.

The chain joins TRBV7-9 to TRBJ2-7; D perhaps matches TRBD2 (6 bases). Trimming removed 3 bases at V and 6 bases at J, with 9 bases between. Germline CDR1 reads SEHNR; CDR2 reads FQNEAQ (reference sequence). This CDR3 has 12 amino acids. The CDR3 DNA reads as TGTGCCAGCAGCTTTTCCGGGGGCGAGCAGTACTTC. Translation: CASSFSGGEQYF.

The genes are TRBV19 and TRBJ2-2; 7 bases align to TRBD1. Trimming at V came to 6 bases and at J to 4 bases, leaving 8 bases not matched to a gene. Germline CDR1 is LNHDA and CDR2 is SQIVND (reference sequence). This CDR3 spans 15 amino acids. The CDR3 coding sequence is TGTGCCAGTAGAGGGACAGCACAAACCACCGGGGAGCTGTTTTTT. Protein: CASRGTAQTTGELFF.

The chain is built from TRBV7-8 and TRBJ2-3, with D hard to call. The V gene's germline CDR1 is SGHVS and CDR2 FQNEAQ. V was pared by 2 bases and J by 2 bases, with 8 bases between. The CDR3 is made up of 14 amino acids. CDR3: CASSLLRLTDTQYF. For the CDR3, the DNA is TGTGCCAGCAGCTTATTACGACTCACAGATACGCAGTATTTT.

The chain recombines TRBV28 with TRBJ1-3; the D gene is possibly TRBD1 (6 bases). CDR1 and CDR2 from the germline V gene are MDHEN and SYDVKM. V lost 5 bases to trimming and J lost 5 bases, with 16 bases between them. The CDR3 extends over 15 amino acids. CDR3 DNA sequence: TGTGCCAGCAGTGGGGGGGACACACCCAGAAACACCATATATTTT. Translated, it gives CASSGGDTPRNTIYF.

This clone was counted a single time. CDR3 nucleotides: TGTGCCAGCAGGGACAGGGGGAGCAATCAGCCCCAGCATTTT. Protein sequence: CASRDRGSNQPQHF. This chain joins TRBV6-1 and TRBJ1-5; 10 bases map to TRBD1. J lost 1 base, V lost 6 bases, and 0 bases had no gene match. Per germline, CDR1 MNHNS and CDR2 SASEGT. This CDR3 is 14 amino acids long.

Here the CDR3 reads CASQEGPSYEQYF. The CDR3 DNA is TGTGCCAGCCAGGAGGGCCCTTCCTACGAGCAGTACTTC. The chain carries TRBV6-6 and TRBJ2-7; tentatively, D is TRBD2 (6 bases). Trimming took 8 bases from V and 1 from J, leaving 12 bases between them. Looked up from germline, CDR1 is MNHNY and CDR2 is SVGAGI (reference sequence). The CDR3 has 13 amino acids.

The J gene is TRBJ2-6, the V gene TRBV9; 8 bases are shared with TRBD2. Germline CDR1 reads SGDLS; CDR2 reads YYNGEE. The CDR3 has 18 residues. With 3 bases clipped from V and 2 bases from J, the junction kept 10 bases outside the gene matches. For the CDR3, the DNA is TGTGCCAGCAGCGACCCAGCGGGAGAAGGTACTGGGGCCAACGTCCTGACTTTC. Its translation: CASSDPAGEGTGANVLTF.

V is TRBV13 and J is TRBJ1-2; tentatively, D is TRBD1 (6 bases). V was cut by 7 bases and J by 4 bases, with 16 bases left in between. The CDR3 spans 14 residues. Germline loops: CDR1 PRHDT, CDR2 FYEKMQ (reference sequence). DNA for the CDR3: TGTGCCAGCAAACGGGACACAGTCGGCTATGGCTACACCTTC. This codes for CASKRDTVGYGYTF.

The V and J genes are TRBV7-9 and TRBJ1-2; 7 nucleotides match TRBD1. Trimming removed 4 bases from V and 1 base from J; junction bases left unmatched: 9. This CDR3 region has 16 residues. Looked up from germline, CDR1 is SEHNR and CDR2 is FQNEAQ (reference sequence). CDR3 protein: CASSSSRDRLNYGYTF. The CDR3 coding sequence is TGTGCCAGCAGCTCTAGCCGGGACAGACTTAACTATGGCTACACCTTC.

Worth noting for this clone: At one end, the junction sequence differs from germline, possibly due to a read error. The chain carries TRBV7-9 and TRBJ2-4; D is unresolved. Per the germline V gene, CDR1 is SEHNR and CDR2 is FQNEAQ (reference sequence). The CDR3 sequence is 11 residues long. CDR3 in DNA: TGTGCCAGCAGCTCCGAAAACAGTCAGTACTTC. Protein: CASSSENSQYF.